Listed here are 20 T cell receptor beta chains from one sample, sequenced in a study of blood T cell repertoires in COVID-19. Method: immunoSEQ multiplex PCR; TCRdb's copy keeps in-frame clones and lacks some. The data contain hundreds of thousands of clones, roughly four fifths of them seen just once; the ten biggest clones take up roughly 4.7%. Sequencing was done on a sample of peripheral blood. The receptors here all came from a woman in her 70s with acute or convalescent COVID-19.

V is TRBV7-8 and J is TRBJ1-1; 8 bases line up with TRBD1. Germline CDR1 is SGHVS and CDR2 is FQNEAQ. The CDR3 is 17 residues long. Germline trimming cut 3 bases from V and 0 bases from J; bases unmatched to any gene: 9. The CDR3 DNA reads TGTGCCAGCAGCTTTCGACAGGGGAGCCTCATGAACACTGAAGCTTTCTTT. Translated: CASSFRQGSLMNTEAFF.

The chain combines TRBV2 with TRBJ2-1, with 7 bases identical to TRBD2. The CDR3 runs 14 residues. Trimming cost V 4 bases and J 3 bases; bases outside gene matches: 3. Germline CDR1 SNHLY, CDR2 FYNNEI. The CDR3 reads CASSGTRNYNEQFF. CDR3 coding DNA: TGTGCCAGCAGTGGGACTAGAAACTACAATGAGCAGTTCTTC.

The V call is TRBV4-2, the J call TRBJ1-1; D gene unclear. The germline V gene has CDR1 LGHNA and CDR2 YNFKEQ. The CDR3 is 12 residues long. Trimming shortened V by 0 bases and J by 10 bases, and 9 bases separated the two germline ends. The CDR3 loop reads CASSQERGSAFF. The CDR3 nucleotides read TGTGCCAGCAGCCAAGAACGGGGATCAGCTTTCTTT.

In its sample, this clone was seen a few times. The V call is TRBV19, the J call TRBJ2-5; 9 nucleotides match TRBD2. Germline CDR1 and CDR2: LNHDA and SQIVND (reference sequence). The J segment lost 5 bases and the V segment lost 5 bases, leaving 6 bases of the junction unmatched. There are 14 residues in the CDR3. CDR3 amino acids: CASSLAGVVETQYF. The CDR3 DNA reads TGTGCCAGTAGTTTAGCGGGGGTGGTGGAGACCCAGTACTTC. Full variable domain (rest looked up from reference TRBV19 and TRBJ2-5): DGGITQSPKYLFRKEGQNVTLSCEQNLNHDAMYWYRQDPGQGLRLIYYSQIVNDFQKGDIAEGYSVSREKKESFPLTVTSAQKNPTAFYLCASSLAGVVETQYFGPGTRLLVL.

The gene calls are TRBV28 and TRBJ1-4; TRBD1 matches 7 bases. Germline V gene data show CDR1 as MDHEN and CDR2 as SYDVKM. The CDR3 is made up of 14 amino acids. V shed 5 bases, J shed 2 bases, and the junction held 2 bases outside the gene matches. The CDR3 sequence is CASSLGGTNEKLFF. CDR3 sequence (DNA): TGTGCCAGCAGTCTAGGGGGCACTAATGAAAAACTGTTTTTT.

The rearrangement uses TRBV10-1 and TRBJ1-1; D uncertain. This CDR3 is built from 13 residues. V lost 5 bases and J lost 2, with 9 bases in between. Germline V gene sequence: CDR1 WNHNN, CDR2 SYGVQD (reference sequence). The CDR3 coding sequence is TGCGCCAGCAGTACGACAAGAAACACTGAAGCTTTCTTT. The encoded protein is CASSTTRNTEAFF.

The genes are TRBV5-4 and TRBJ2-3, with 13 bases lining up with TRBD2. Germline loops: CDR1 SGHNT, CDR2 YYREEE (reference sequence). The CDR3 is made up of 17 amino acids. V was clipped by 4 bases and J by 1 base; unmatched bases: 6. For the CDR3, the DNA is TGTGCCAGCAGCCGACGACTAGCGGGGGGCGGCACAGATACGCAGTATTTT. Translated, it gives CASSRRLAGGGTDTQYF.

In DNA form, the CDR3 reads TGTGCCAGTACCTCGGACAGGGGAGCCTATGGCTACACCTTC. Translation: CASTSDRGAYGYTF. The rearrangement uses TRBV19 and TRBJ1-2; 9 nucleotides match TRBD1. The trim removed 7 bases at V and 4 bases at J, leaving 7 bases unmatched. The CDR3 is 14 amino acids. Germline CDR1 and CDR2: LNHDA and SQIVND (reference sequence).

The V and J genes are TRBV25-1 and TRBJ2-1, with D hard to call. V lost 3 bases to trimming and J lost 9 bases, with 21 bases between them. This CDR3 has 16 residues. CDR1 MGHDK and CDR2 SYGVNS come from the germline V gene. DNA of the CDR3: TGTGCCAGCAGTGAGGGTAGAGCAGGCTGGAATGGTGAGCAGTTCTTC. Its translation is CASSEGRAGWNGEQFF. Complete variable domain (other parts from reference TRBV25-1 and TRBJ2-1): EADIYQTPRYLVIGTGKKITLECSQTMGHDKMYWYQQDPGMELHLIHYSYGVNSTEKGDLSSESTVSRIRTEHFPLTLESARPSHTSQYLCASSEGRAGWNGEQFFGPGTRLTVL.

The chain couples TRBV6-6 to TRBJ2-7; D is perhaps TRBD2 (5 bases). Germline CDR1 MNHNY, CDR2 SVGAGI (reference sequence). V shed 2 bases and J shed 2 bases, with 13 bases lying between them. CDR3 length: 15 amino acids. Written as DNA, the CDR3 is TGTGCCAGCAGTTACGCCCCCGCCGGGACCTACGAGCAGTACTTC. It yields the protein CASSYAPAGTYEQYF.

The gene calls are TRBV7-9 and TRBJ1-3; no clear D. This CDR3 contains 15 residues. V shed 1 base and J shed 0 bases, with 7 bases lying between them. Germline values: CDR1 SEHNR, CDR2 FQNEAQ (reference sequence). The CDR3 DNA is TGTGCCAGCAGCTTAGTCTCAGTCTCTGGAAACACCATATATTTT. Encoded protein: CASSLVSVSGNTIYF.

CDR3 DNA sequence: TGTGCCAGCAGCAAAACCCCCGCGGGGAGGAGCTATGGCACCATATATTTT. It specifies CASSKTPAGRSYGTIYF. The genes are TRBV21-1 and TRBJ1-3. TRBV21-1 is described as a pseudogene. This CDR3 region has 17 residues.

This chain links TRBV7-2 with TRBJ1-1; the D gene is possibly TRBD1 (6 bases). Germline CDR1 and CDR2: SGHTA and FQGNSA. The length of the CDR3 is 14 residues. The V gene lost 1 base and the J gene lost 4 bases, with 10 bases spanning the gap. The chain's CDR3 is CASSLEGGATEAFF. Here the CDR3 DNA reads TGTGCCAGCAGCTTAGAGGGGGGGGCCACTGAAGCTTTCTTT.

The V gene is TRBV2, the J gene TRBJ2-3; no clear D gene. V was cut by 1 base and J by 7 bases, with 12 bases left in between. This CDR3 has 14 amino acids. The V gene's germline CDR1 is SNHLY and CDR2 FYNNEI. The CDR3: CASSEGQVDYTQYF. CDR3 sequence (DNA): TGTGCCAGCAGTGAAGGGCAGGTTGATTATACGCAGTATTTT. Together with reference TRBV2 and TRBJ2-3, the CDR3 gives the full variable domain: EPEVTQTPSHQVTQMGQEVILRCVPISNHLYFYWYRQILGQKVEFLVSFYNNEISEKSEIFDDQFSVERPDGSNFTLKIRSTKLEDSAMYFCASSEGQVDYTQYFGPGTRLTVL.

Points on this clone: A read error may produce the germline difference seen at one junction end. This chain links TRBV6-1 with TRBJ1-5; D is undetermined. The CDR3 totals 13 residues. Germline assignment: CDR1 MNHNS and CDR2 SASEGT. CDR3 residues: CAGSEVENQPQHF. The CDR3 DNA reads TGTGCCGGCAGTGAAGTGGAGAATCAGCCCCAGCATTTT.

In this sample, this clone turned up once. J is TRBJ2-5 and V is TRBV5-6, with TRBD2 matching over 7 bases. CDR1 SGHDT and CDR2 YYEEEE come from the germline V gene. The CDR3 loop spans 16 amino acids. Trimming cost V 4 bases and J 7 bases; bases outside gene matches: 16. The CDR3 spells CASSPGGEGAFVTQYF. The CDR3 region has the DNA TGTGCCAGCAGCCCTGGGGGGGAAGGGGCATTCGTGACCCAGTACTTC.

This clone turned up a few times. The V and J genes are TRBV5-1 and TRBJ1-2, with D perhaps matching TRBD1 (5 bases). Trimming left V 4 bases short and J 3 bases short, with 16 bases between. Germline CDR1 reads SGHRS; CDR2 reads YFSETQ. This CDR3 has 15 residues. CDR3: CASSPRGLEDYGYTF. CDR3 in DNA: TGCGCCAGCAGCCCTCGGGGGTTAGAAGACTATGGCTACACCTTC. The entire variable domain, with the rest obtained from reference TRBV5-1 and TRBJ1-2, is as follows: KAGVTQTPRYLIKTRGQQVTLSCSPISGHRSVSWYQQTPGQGLQFLFEYFSETQRNKGNFPGRFSGRQFSNSRSEMNVSTLELGDSALYLCASSPRGLEDYGYTFGSGTRLTVV.

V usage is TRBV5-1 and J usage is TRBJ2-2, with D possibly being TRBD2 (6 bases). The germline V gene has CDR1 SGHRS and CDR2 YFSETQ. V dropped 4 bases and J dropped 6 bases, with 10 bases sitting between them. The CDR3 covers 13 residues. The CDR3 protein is CASSPGGSGELFF. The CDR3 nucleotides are TGCGCCAGCAGCCCCGGAGGGTCCGGGGAGCTGTTTTTT.

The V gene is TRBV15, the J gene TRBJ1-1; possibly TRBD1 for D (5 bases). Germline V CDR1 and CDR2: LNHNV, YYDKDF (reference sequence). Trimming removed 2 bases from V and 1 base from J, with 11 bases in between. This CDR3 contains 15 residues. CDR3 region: CATSRSPQGNTEAFF. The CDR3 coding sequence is TGTGCCACCAGCAGATCTCCGCAGGGGAACACTGAAGCTTTCTTT.

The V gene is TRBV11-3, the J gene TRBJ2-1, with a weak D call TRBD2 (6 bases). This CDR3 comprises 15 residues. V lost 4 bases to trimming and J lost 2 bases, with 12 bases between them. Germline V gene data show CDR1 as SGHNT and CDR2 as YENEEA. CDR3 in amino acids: CASSSAGSPYNEQFF. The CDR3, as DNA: TGTGCCAGCAGCTCCGCGGGATCCCCCTACAATGAGCAGTTCTTC.